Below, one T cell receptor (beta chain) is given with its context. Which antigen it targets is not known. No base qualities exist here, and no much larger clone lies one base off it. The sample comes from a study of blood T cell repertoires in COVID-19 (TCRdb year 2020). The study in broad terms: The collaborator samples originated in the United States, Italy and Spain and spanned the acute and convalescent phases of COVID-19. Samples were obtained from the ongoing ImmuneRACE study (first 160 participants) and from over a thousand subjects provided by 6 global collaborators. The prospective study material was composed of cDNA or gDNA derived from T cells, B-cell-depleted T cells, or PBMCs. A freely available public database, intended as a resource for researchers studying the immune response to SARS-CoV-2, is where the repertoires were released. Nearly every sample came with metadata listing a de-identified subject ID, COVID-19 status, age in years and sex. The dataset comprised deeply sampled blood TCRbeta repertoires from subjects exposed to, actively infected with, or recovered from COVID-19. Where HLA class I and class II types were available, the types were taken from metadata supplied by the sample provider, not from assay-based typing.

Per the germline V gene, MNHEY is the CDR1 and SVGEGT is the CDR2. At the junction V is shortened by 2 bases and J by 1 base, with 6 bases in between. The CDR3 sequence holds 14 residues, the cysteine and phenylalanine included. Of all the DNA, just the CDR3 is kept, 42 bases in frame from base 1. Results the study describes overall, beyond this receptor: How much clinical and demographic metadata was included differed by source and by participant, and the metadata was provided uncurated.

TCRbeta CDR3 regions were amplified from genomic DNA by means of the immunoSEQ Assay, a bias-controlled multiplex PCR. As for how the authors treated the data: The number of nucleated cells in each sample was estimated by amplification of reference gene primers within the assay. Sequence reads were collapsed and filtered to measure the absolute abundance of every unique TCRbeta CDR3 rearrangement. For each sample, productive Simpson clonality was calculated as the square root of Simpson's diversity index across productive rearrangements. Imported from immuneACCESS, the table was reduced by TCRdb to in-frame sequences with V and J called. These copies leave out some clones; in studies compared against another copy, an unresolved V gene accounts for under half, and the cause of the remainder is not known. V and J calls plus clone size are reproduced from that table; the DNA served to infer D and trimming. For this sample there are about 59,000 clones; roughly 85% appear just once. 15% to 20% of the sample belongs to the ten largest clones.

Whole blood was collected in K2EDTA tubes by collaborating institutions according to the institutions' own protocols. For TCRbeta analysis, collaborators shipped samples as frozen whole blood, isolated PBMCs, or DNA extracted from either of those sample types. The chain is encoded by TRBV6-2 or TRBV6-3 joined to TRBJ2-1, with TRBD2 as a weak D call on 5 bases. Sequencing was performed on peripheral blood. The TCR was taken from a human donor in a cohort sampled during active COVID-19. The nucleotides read TGTGCCAGCAGTTACGGGAGTTCCTACAATGAGCAGTTCTTC. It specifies CASSYGSSYNEQFF.